The entry below describes one TCR beta chain. This entry belongs to a study of blood T cell repertoires in COVID-19. TCRdb's copy holds only in-frame clones and misses some; the assay was immunoSEQ multiplex PCR. The sample shows 350,000 to 400,000 clones, roughly 91% of them seen only once. The CDR3 is 17 residues long. V was trimmed by 4 bases and J by 0 bases, leaving 18 bases between them. Germline V gives CDR1 KGHSH, CDR2 LQKENI. This receptor was identified in a woman aged 18 to 35 who had recovered from COVID-19. The rearrangement uses TRBV18 and TRBJ1-2; D is perhaps TRBD1 (6 bases). Input material: PBMCs or T cells enriched from blood (not recorded which). CDR3 residues: CASSQIFTGITNYGYTF. The CDR3 region has the DNA TGTGCCAGCTCACAAATTTTTACAGGGATAACTAACTATGGCTACACCTTC.